This is a list of T cell receptor beta chains from one sample in a study of control samples from healthy donors and cancer patients. Using immunoSEQ multiplex PCR, the repertoire was profiled, and TCRdb retains in-frame clones only, with some absent. This sample has about 150,000 clones, with under 95% found just once. Sequencing was performed on blood. These receptors originate from a young man in good health. Each CDR3 is given with its conserved first and last residue. Each record gives: V gene, D gene, J gene, clone size, CDR3 DNA, CDR3 protein. The D gene is left open where the match is weak. Not every row has a clone size; where given, it reads once, few, many or a size class.

v_call: TRBV13
d_call: NA
j_call: TRBJ1-1
clone_size: NA
cdr3_nt: TGTGCCAGCAGCTTAGACGGGCACACTGAAGCTTTCTTT
cdr3_aa: CASSLDGHTEAFF

v_call: TRBV18
d_call: NA
j_call: TRBJ2-7
clone_size: NA
cdr3_nt: TGTGCCAGCGCTACGGGACAACTTTACGAGCAGTACTTC
cdr3_aa: CASATGQLYEQYF

v_call: TRBV5-1
d_call: TRBD1
j_call: TRBJ2-1
clone_size: NA
cdr3_nt: TGCGCCAGCAGCTTGGCTGGGACAGTGGGTGAGCAGTTCTTC
cdr3_aa: CASSLAGTVGEQFF

v_call: TRBV30
d_call: NA
j_call: TRBJ2-1
clone_size: NA
cdr3_nt: TGTGCCTGGAGGCAGGGATATACCAATGAGCAGTTCTTC
cdr3_aa: CAWRQGYTNEQFF

v_call: TRBV27
d_call: NA
j_call: TRBJ2-7
clone_size: NA
cdr3_nt: TGTGCCAGCAGTTTATCGGATCTAGGGGGAAGAGGGGAGCAGTACTTC
cdr3_aa: CASSLSDLGGRGEQYF

v_call: TRBV6-4
d_call: NA
j_call: TRBJ1-1
clone_size: NA
cdr3_nt: TGTGCCAGCAGTGAGGCTACTGGGACTGAAGCTTTCTTT
cdr3_aa: CASSEATGTEAFF

v_call: TRBV4-2
d_call: TRBD2
j_call: TRBJ2-7
clone_size: medium-sized
cdr3_nt: TGTGCCAGCAGCGCTGGGGGCCCCGGGACTAGCGGGAACGAGCAGTACTTC
cdr3_aa: CASSAGGPGTSGNEQYF

v_call: TRBV18
d_call: NA
j_call: TRBJ2-6
clone_size: NA
cdr3_nt: TGTGCCAGCTCACCGGGAGCCGAACCGATCTCTGGGGCCAACGTCCTGACTTTC
cdr3_aa: CASSPGAEPISGANVLTF

v_call: TRBV6-2/TRBV6-3
d_call: TRBD2
j_call: TRBJ2-3
clone_size: once
cdr3_nt: TGTGCCAGCAGTTATGAAGCGGGAGTGGGGGCAGATACGCAGTATTTT
cdr3_aa: CASSYEAGVGADTQYF

v_call: TRBV13
d_call: NA
j_call: TRBJ2-1
clone_size: once
cdr3_nt: TGTGCCAGCAGCTTATATGACGGCCTTGGGCAGTTCTTC
cdr3_aa: CASSLYDGLGQFF

v_call: TRBV2
d_call: NA
j_call: TRBJ1-2
clone_size: NA
cdr3_nt: TGTGCCAGCAGTGAAAAGGGGGAATCCTGGGATGGCTACACCTTC
cdr3_aa: CASSEKGESWDGYTF

v_call: TRBV6-5
d_call: TRBD2
j_call: TRBJ2-1
clone_size: NA
cdr3_nt: TGTGCCAGCAGTTTGGCCTTCGGGACTAGTGGGAATGAGCAGTTCTTC
cdr3_aa: CASSLAFGTSGNEQFF